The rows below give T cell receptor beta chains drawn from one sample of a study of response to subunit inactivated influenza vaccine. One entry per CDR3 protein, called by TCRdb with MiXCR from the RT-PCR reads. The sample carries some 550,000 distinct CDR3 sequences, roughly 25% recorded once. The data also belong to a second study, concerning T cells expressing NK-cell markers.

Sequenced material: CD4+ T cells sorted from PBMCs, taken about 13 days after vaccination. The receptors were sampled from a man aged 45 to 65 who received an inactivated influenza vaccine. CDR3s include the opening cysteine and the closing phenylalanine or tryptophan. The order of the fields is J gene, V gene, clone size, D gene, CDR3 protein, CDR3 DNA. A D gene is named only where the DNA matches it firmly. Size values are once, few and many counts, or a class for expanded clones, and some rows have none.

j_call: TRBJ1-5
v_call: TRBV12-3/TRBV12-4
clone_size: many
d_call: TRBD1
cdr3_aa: CASSLGDRDGDNQPQHF
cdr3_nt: TGTGCCAGCAGTTTAGGAGACAGGGACGGAGACAATCAGCCCCAGCATTTT

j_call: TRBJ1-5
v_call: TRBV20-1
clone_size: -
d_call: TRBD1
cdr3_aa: CSARRQGGFGNQPQHF
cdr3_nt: TGCAGTGCTCGTCGACAGGGGGGGTTTGGCAATCAGCCCCAGCATTTT

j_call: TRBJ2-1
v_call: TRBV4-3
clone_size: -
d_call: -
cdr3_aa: CASSQDRGYTYNEQFF
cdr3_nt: TGCGCCAGCAGCCAAGACCGGGGATATACCTACAATGAGCAGTTCTTC

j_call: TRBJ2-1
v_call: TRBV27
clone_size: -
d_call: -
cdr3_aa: CATLMKGSNEQFF
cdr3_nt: TGTGCCACCCTAATGAAGGGGAGCAATGAGCAGTTCTTC

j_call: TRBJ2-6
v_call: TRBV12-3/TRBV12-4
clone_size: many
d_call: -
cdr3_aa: CASSFRSSGANVLTF
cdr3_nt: TGTGCCAGCAGCTTTAGGAGCTCTGGGGCCAACGTCCTGACTTTC

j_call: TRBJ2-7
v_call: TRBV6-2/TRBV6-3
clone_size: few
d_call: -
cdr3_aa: CASIKTTGTYEQYF
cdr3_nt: TGTGCCAGCATCAAAACTACAGGTACCTACGAGCAGTACTTC

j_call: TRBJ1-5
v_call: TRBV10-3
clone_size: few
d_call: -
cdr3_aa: CATKGGDWSNQPQHF
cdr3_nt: TGTGCCACCAAAGGGGGGGATTGGAGCAATCAGCCCCAGCATTTT

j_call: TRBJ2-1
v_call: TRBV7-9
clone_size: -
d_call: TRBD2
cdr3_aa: CASSEGLAGYNEQFF
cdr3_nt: TGTGCCAGCAGTGAGGGACTAGCGGGTTACAATGAGCAGTTCTTC

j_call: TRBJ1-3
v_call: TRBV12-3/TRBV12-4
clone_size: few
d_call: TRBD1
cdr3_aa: CASSHPQGWTGNTIYF
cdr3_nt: TGTGCCAGCAGCCACCCACAGGGGTGGACTGGAAACACCATATATTTT

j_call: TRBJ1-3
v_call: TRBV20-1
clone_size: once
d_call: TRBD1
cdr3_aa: CSARGDRGKGNTIYF
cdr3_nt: TGCAGTGCTAGGGGGGACAGGGGAAAAGGAAACACCATATATTTT

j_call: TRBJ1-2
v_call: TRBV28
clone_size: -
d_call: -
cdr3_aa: CASSTPPTWGYTF
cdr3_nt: TGTGCCAGCTCAACGCCCCCCACGTGGGGCTACACCTTC

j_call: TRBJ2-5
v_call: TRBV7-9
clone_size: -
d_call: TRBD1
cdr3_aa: CASSPLSRGKTQYF
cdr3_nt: TGTGCCAGCAGCCCGCTCTCCAGGGGGAAGACCCAGTACTTC

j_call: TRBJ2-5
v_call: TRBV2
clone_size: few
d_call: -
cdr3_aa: CASSRQALVETQYF
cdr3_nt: TGTGCCAGCAGCAGACAGGCCTTGGTAGAGACCCAGTACTTC

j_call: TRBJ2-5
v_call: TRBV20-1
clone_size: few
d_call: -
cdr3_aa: CSARNQGLGETQYF
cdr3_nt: TGCAGTGCTAGAAACCAAGGACTTGGGGAGACCCAGTACTTC

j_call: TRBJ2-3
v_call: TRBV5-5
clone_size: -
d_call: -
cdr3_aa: CASSLSATDTQYF
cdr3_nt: TGTGCCAGCAGCCTCTCAGCGACAGATACGCAGTATTTT

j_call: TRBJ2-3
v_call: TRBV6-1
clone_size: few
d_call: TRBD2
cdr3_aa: CASSDPAGGSDTQYF
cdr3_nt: TGTGCCAGCAGTGATCCAGCGGGGGGGTCAGATACGCAGTATTTT

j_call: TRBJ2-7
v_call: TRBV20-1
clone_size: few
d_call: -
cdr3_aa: CSARDIRDRTYEQYF
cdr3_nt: TGCAGTGCTAGAGACATCCGGGACCGCACCTACGAGCAGTACTTC

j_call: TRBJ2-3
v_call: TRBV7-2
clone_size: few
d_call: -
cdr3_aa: CASSLPVLRTDTQYF
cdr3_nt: TGTGCCAGCAGCTTACCCGTCCTACGCACAGATACGCAGTATTTT

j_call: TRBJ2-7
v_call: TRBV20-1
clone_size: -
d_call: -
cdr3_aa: CSARDLRQASYEQYF
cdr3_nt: TGCAGTGCTAGAGACCTAAGACAGGCCAGCTACGAGCAGTACTTC

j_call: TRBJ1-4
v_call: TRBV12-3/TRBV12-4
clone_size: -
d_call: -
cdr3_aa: CASSWGAGNEKLFF
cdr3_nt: TGTGCCAGCAGTTGGGGGGCCGGTAATGAAAAACTGTTTTTT

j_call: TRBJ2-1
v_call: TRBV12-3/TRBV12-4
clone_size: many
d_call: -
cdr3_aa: CASGSTRNEQFF
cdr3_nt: TGTGCCAGCGGATCCACAAGGAATGAGCAGTTCTTC

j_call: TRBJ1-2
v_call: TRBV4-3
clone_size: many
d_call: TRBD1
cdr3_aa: CASSQGQGGFLANYGYTF
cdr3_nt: TGCGCCAGCAGCCAAGGACAGGGTGGGTTCTTGGCTAACTATGGCTACACCTTC

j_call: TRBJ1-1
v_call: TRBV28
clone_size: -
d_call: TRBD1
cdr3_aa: CASSSPPRGQVNTEAFF
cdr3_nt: TGTGCCAGCAGCTCCCCTCCTCGGGGACAGGTGAACACTGAAGCTTTCTTT

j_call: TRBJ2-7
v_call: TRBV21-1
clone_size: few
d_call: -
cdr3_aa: CASSKVTGVGPYEQYF
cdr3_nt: TGTGCCAGCAGCAAAGTGACAGGGGTCGGTCCCTACGAGCAGTACTTC

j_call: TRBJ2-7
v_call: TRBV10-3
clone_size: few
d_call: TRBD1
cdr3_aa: CAASGRDSTKEQYF
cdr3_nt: TGTGCCGCATCAGGTCGGGACAGTACTAAAGAGCAGTACTTC

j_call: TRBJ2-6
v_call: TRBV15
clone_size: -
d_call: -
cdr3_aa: CATSRGTGSGANVLTF
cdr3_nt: TGTGCCACCAGCAGAGGTACAGGTTCTGGGGCCAACGTCCTGACTTTC

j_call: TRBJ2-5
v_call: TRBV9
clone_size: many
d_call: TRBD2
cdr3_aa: CASSPRGLAVETQYF
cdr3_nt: TGTGCCAGCAGCCCCAGAGGACTAGCGGTAGAGACCCAGTACTTC

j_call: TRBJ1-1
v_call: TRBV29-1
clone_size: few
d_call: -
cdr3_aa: CSTGWTEAFF
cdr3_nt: TGCAGTACAGGGTGGACTGAAGCTTTCTTT

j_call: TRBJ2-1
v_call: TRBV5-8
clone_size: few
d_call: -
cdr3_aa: CASSWYSLRHNEQFF
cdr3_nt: TGTGCCAGCAGCTGGTACAGCCTGCGGCACAATGAGCAGTTCTTC